The clone carrying this TCR beta chain was observed a handful of times. The antigen remains unidentified. This record comes from a study of blood T cells in healthy people across ages. Study results and caveats: Estimated diversity across one million T cells was deemed an underestimate.

Combining a sample-barcoded 5' primer with a J-beta primer mix, a second PCR ran for 7 to 11 cycles. TCRdb reprocessed the 5' RACE reads via MiXCR and lists one record per CDR3 protein. The sample records about 780,000 distinct CDR3 sequences, roughly 24% being singletons. The CDR3 is 14 amino acids. The V and J ends lost 4 bases and 6 bases, in that order; junction bases with no gene match: 3. Germline assignment: CDR1 SGHVS and CDR2 FNYEAQ. Aged roughly 6 to 90, donors were systemically healthy Caucasians from Russia. These records were also assigned to another study, of T cells of mothers and their children. This second study says: Slightly higher but non-significant overlap marked related mother-child pairs versus unrelated pairs.

J is TRBJ2-3 and V is TRBV7-6, with 11 bases fitting TRBD2. Sequenced: blood. The source is a boy younger than 18 in good health. For the CDR3, the DNA is TGTGCCAGCAGCTCCCCTAGCGGGGGGGATACGCAGTATTTT. This encodes CASSSPSGGDTQYF.